This T cell receptor (beta chain) was captured in a study of tumor-infiltrating lymphocytes in localized non-small cell lung cancer. Points on this clone: Antigen unknown.

Here immunoSEQ multiplex PCR was the method, and the copy in TCRdb shows in-frame clones only, minus some. The sample carries about 16,000 clones, approximately 70% recorded once. Trimming removed 8 bases at V and 7 bases at J, with 26 bases between. The CDR3 length is 16 residues. Germline CDR1 SGHTA, CDR2 FQGNSA. Study-wide results and caveats: Only some patients had TCR sequencing, depending on available tissue. Tumor T-cell fraction was not associated with recurrence-free survival.

The clonotype originates from a human donor with non-small cell lung cancer. Sequences were obtained from lung tumor tissue. The rearrangement uses TRBV7-2 and TRBJ1-1, with D possibly TRBD1 on 5 matching bases. CDR3 amino acids: CASLPKAAGKWNEAFF. As DNA, the CDR3 is TGTGCCAGCCTTCCCAAGGCGGCAGGGAAGTGGAATGAAGCTTTCTTT.